Each of the 29 T cell receptor beta chains below was sequenced from the same sample in a study of blood T cell repertoires in COVID-19. Using immunoSEQ multiplex PCR, the repertoire was profiled, and TCRdb retains in-frame clones only, with some absent. The table includes around 160,000 clones, approximately 80% detected once. The sequencing sample was made of PBMCs or T cells enriched from blood (not recorded which). These receptor sequences come from a woman in her fifties or sixties who had recovered from COVID-19.

In DNA, the CDR3 is TGCAGCGCCCTAACTAGCGGGAGGGCCCGGGGCTTTGAGCAGTTCTTC. It encodes CSALTSGRARGFEQFF. This chain uses TRBV29-1 with TRBJ2-1; 13 bases match TRBD2. The CDR3 is 16 amino acids. V lost 7 bases to trimming and J lost 9 bases; unmatched junction nucleotides: 15. CDR1 and CDR2 from the germline V gene are SQVTM and ANQGSEA.

The chain uses TRBV6-2 or TRBV6-3 and TRBJ2-7; 7 bases line up with TRBD1. After removal of 2 bases from V and 3 bases from J, the junction contained 7 bases not matched to a gene. Germline V gene lookup returns CDR1 MNHEY and CDR2 SVGEGT. The CDR3 extends over 15 amino acids. CDR3 nucleotides: TGTGCCAGCAGTTACCTCTCGGGACAGCTCTACGAGCAGTACTTC. Translating gives CASSYLSGQLYEQYF.

This clone appeared once. V and J are TRBV19 and TRBJ2-2, with 9 bases matching TRBD1. The junction had 14 bases not matched to a gene; V was cut back by 6 bases and J by 6 bases. CDR3 length equals 17 residues. The germline V gene encodes CDR1 LNHDA and CDR2 SQIVND (reference sequence). The DNA for the CDR3 is TGTGCCAGTAGCACCCACGGGACAGGGAGTAAGGCCGGGGAGCTGTTTTTT. Protein sequence: CASSTHGTGSKAGELFF.

The CDR3 here is CASSQSRGANTEAFF. CDR3 sequence (DNA): TGCGCCAGCAGCCAAAGTAGAGGAGCTAACACTGAAGCTTTCTTT. This chain links TRBV4-1 with TRBJ1-1; the D is unclear. The CDR3 has 15 amino acids. Trimming removed 2 bases from V and 2 bases from J, with 12 bases in between. CDR1 and CDR2 from the germline V gene are MGHRA and YSYEKL.

The J gene is TRBJ1-3, the V gene TRBV9; 8 bases fit TRBD1. The V gene's germline CDR1 is SGDLS and CDR2 YYNGEE. The CDR3 totals 15 residues. The V and J ends lost 1 base and 1 base, in that order; junction bases with no gene match: 1. The CDR3 protein is CASSVQGASGNTIYF. As DNA, the CDR3 is TGTGCCAGCAGCGTACAGGGGGCATCTGGAAACACCATATATTTT. The whole variable domain, remainder taken from reference TRBV9 and TRBJ1-3, is DSGVTQTPKHLITATGQRVTLRCSPRSGDLSVYWYQQSLDQGLQFLIQYYNGEERAKGNILERFSAQQFPDLHSELNLSSLELGDSALYFCASSVQGASGNTIYFGEGSWLTVV.

The chain combines TRBV28 with TRBJ1-2; 7 bases line up with TRBD1. The CDR3 loop spans 12 amino acids. Trimming removed 8 bases from V and 5 bases from J; junction bases left unmatched: 5. CDR1 and CDR2 from the germline V gene are MDHEN and SYDVKM. The CDR3 region is CASGQGEYGYTF. The CDR3 nucleotides read TGTGCCAGCGGGCAGGGGGAGTATGGCTACACCTTC.

V is TRBV5-1 and J is TRBJ1-4; D gene unclear. The germline V gene encodes CDR1 SGHRS and CDR2 YFSETQ. Trimming shortened V by 5 bases and J by 1 base, and 6 bases separated the two germline ends. This CDR3 spans 13 amino acids. The chain's CDR3 is CASSRGTNEKLFF. CDR3 DNA sequence: TGCGCCAGCAGTCGGGGAACTAATGAAAAACTGTTTTTT.

In nucleotides, the CDR3 is TGTGCCAGCAGTTATCTGAGGGGACTGTCTCTCGAGCAGTACTTC. This codes for CASSYLRGLSLEQYF. The rearrangement uses TRBV6-2 or TRBV6-3 and TRBJ2-7; maybe TRBD2 (6 bases). V lost 3 bases and J lost 6, with 18 bases in between. Germline V gene lookup returns CDR1 MNHEY and CDR2 SVGEGT. The CDR3 is 15 amino acids.

This chain connects TRBV5-1 to TRBJ2-6; tentatively, D is TRBD2 (7 bases). Germline V CDR1 and CDR2: SGHRS, YFSETQ. V lost 6 bases to trimming and J lost 0 bases, with 16 bases between them. The CDR3 is 17 residues long. The CDR3 spells CASTTGAGASGANVLTF. The CDR3 DNA reads as TGCGCCAGCACAACGGGGGCGGGGGCCTCTGGGGCCAACGTCCTGACTTTC.

The chain joins TRBV12-3 or TRBV12-4 to TRBJ1-1; weak D call: TRBD1 (5 bases). There are 12 residues in the CDR3. Trimming left V 4 bases short and J 6 bases short, with 9 bases between. The CDR3 bases are TGTGCCAGCAGTTGGGGGGGAGCTGAAGCTTTCTTT. Protein: CASSWGGAEAFF.

V is TRBV5-4 and J is TRBJ2-5; 8 bases map to TRBD2. The germline V gene encodes CDR1 SGHNT and CDR2 YYREEE (reference sequence). Trimming cost V 0 bases and J 5 bases; bases outside gene matches: 9. The CDR3 has 16 residues. The CDR3 protein is CASSLDVRGGGETQYF. The CDR3 DNA sequence: TGTGCCAGCAGCTTGGATGTCCGGGGGGGCGGGGAGACCCAGTACTTC.

The chain recombines TRBV11-2 with TRBJ1-6; no definite D call. The V and J ends lost 0 bases and 7 bases respectively, with 16 bases between them. This CDR3 comprises 17 residues. Germline CDR1 is SGHAT and CDR2 is FQNNGV. The CDR3 here is CASSLEVHRGGNSPLHF. The CDR3 DNA reads TGTGCCAGCAGCTTAGAGGTTCATCGGGGTGGGAATTCACCCCTCCACTTT.

The chain combines TRBV9 with TRBJ1-3; D is ambiguous. Germline CDR1 SGDLS, CDR2 YYNGEE. This CDR3 comprises 14 residues. V shed 4 bases and J shed 2 bases, with 10 bases lying between them. Written as DNA, the CDR3 is TGTGCCAGCAGCCTCGAGGCCCCTGGAAACACCATATATTTT. Its protein is CASSLEAPGNTIYF.

V is TRBV7-2 and J is TRBJ1-5; 7 bases map to TRBD1. The CDR3 has 14 residues. The V and J ends lost 0 bases and 6 bases, in that order; junction bases with no gene match: 2. Per the germline V gene, CDR1 is SGHTA and CDR2 is FQGNSA. The CDR3 is CASSLAGGGQPQHF. CDR3 nucleotides: TGTGCCAGCAGCTTAGCAGGGGGCGGTCAGCCCCAGCATTTT.

The chain recombines TRBV7-9 with TRBJ2-6; D may be TRBD2 (5 bases). Trimming stripped 5 bases from V and 3 bases from J, with 14 bases between. The CDR3 consists of 16 residues. The germline CDR1 and CDR2 sequences are SEHNR and FQNEAQ (reference sequence). CDR3: CASSHPGNFGANVLTF. DNA for the CDR3: TGTGCCAGCAGCCACCCCGGGAACTTTGGGGCCAACGTCCTGACTTTC.

This chain connects TRBV5-8 to TRBJ2-1, with 13 bases that match TRBD2. Germline CDR1 SGHTS, CDR2 YDEGEE. With 3 bases clipped from V and 4 bases from J, the junction kept 10 bases outside the gene matches. There are 18 residues in the CDR3. The CDR3 spells CASSWGTSGTLAYNEQFF. The CDR3 DNA reads TGTGCCAGCAGCTGGGGGACTAGCGGGACCCTTGCTTACAATGAGCAGTTCTTC.

The chain uses TRBV29-1 and TRBJ2-1, with D perhaps matching TRBD1 (6 bases). From germline, CDR1 is SQVTM and CDR2 ANQGSEA. This CDR3 spans 14 amino acids. V was shortened by 0 bases and J by 3 bases, with 9 bases between the two germline ends. In nucleotides, the CDR3 is TGCAGCGTTGAAGAGGACAGAAACTACAATGAGCAGTTCTTC. Residues: CSVEEDRNYNEQFF.

This sequence joins TRBV3-1 (or the pseudogene TRBV3-2) and TRBJ1-2, with a possible D match to TRBD1 (5 bases). V lost 1 base and J 9 bases, leaving 15 bases between the germline ends. CDR3 length equals 14 residues. Germline values: CDR1 LGHDT, CDR2 YNNKEL (reference sequence). CDR3 residues: CASSQGGQARSYTF. Here the CDR3 DNA reads TGTGCCAGCAGCCAAGGGGGCCAGGCTAGGAGCTACACCTTC.

This clone was seen only once. The V and J genes are TRBV11-2 and TRBJ2-5; D uncertain. The germline V gene encodes CDR1 SGHAT and CDR2 FQNNGV. V was trimmed by 1 base and J by 2 bases, leaving 5 bases between them. The CDR3 consists of 13 residues. This chain's CDR3 is CASSLGVQETQYF. CDR3 in DNA: TGTGCCAGCAGCTTAGGCGTACAAGAGACCCAGTACTTC. The full variable domain, rest sourced from reference TRBV11-2 and TRBJ2-5, is EAGVAQSPRYKIIEKRQSVAFWCNPISGHATLYWYQQILGQGPKLLIQFQNNGVVDDSQLPKDRFSAERLKGVDSTLKIQPAKLEDSAVYLCASSLGVQETQYFGPGTRLLVL.

In DNA, the CDR3 is TGTGCCAGCAGCTTCGGACAGAACAAAGAGACCCAGTACTTC. Residues: CASSFGQNKETQYF. V gene TRBV7-9 combines with J gene TRBJ2-5; D is possibly TRBD1 (6 bases). This CDR3 has 14 residues. With 3 bases removed from V and 3 bases from J, the gap between germline ends came to 11 bases. The germline gives CDR1 SEHNR, CDR2 FQNEAQ (reference sequence).

The V call is TRBV5-1, the J call TRBJ1-5, with 8 bases lining up with TRBD1. Germline-derived CDR1 and CDR2 are SGHRS and YFSETQ. CDR3 size: 16 residues. V lost 4 bases to trimming and J lost 5 bases; unmatched junction nucleotides: 11. CDR3 sequence (DNA): TGCGCCAGCAGCCTGGGAACAGGGGGGGGATATCAGCCCCAGCATTTT. Its protein product is CASSLGTGGGYQPQHF.

The chain is built from TRBV23-1 and TRBJ1-5, with D possibly being TRBD1 (6 bases). TRBV23-1 is treated as an ORF (open reading frame) with a function not yet certain. V lost 4 bases and J lost 4, with 17 bases in between. The CDR3 has 16 amino acids. CDR3 residues: CASSLTRYRANQPQHF. CDR3 in DNA: TGCGCCAGCAGTCTTACTCGGTACAGGGCAAATCAGCCCCAGCATTTT.

The chain recombines TRBV2 with TRBJ2-7; tentatively, D is TRBD2 (7 bases). The germline CDR1 and CDR2 sequences are SNHLY and FYNNEI. CDR3 length: 15 amino acids. V was shortened by 6 bases and J by 1 base, with 16 bases between the two germline ends. The CDR3 loop is CASSVGGGPSYEQYF. The CDR3 coding sequence is TGTGCCAGCAGCGTCGGCGGGGGCCCTTCCTACGAGCAGTACTTC. Combining the CDR3 with reference TRBV2 and TRBJ2-7 gives the whole variable domain EPEVTQTPSHQVTQMGQEVILRCVPISNHLYFYWYRQILGQKVEFLVSFYNNEISEKSEIFDDQFSVERPDGSNFTLKIRSTKLEDSAMYFCASSVGGGPSYEQYFGPGTRLTVT.

The chain employs TRBV19 and TRBJ2-7, with D maybe TRBD1 (7 bases). There are 16 residues in the CDR3. Germline CDR1 reads LNHDA; CDR2 reads SQIVND (reference sequence). V lost 9 bases to trimming and J lost 4 bases, with 25 bases between them. The CDR3 here is CASSLTRGAGHYEQYF. The DNA of the CDR3 is TGTGCCAGCTCCCTAACCAGGGGGGCGGGACATTACGAGCAGTACTTC.

V usage is TRBV30 and J usage is TRBJ2-3, with 8 bases identical to TRBD2. This CDR3 spans 13 amino acids. CDR1 is GTSNPN and CDR2 is SVGIG in the germline V gene (reference sequence). The trim removed 3 bases at V and 2 bases at J, leaving 1 base unmatched. CDR3 nucleotides: TGTGCCTGGAGGCGGGAGGACACAGATACGCAGTATTTT. Translated: CAWRREDTDTQYF.

This rearrangement joins TRBV9 to TRBJ2-2; TRBD2 might be the D (6 bases). Trimming stripped 5 bases from V and 2 bases from J, with 16 bases between. The CDR3 has 16 amino acids. The germline V gene encodes CDR1 SGDLS and CDR2 YYNGEE. The CDR3 region has the DNA TGTGCCAGCAGACCTACGGGGCGGGAAAACACCGGGGAGCTGTTTTTT. Protein product: CASRPTGRENTGELFF.

The chain carries TRBV7-9 and TRBJ2-7; 14 nucleotides agree with TRBD2. Trimming at V came to 5 bases and at J to 6 bases, leaving 9 bases not matched to a gene. The CDR3 has 16 residues. Germline V gene data show CDR1 as SEHNR and CDR2 as FQNEAQ (reference sequence). CDR3 DNA: TGTGCCAGCAGCCCCGAGGGACTAGCGGGAGTGGGCGAGCAGTACTTC. This encodes CASSPEGLAGVGEQYF. Together with reference TRBV7-9 and TRBJ2-7, the CDR3 gives the full variable domain: DTGVSQNPRHKITKRGQNVTFRCDPISEHNRLYWYRQTLGQGPEFLTYFQNEAQLEKSRLLSDRFSAERPKGSFSTLEIQRTEQGDSAMYLCASSPEGLAGVGEQYFGPGTRLTVT.

The chain recombines TRBV28 with TRBJ1-5; D is possibly TRBD1 (5 bases). The CDR3 length is 13 residues. Trimming pared 6 bases from V and 5 bases from J, leaving 11 bases between. In germline, CDR1 is MDHEN, CDR2 SYDVKM. The CDR3 spells CASRMGGDQPQHF. CDR3 DNA sequence: TGTGCCAGCAGAATGGGAGGGGATCAGCCCCAGCATTTT.

This chain links TRBV30 with TRBJ1-1, with TRBD1 matching 9 bases. The CDR3 is made up of 13 amino acids. V was clipped by 8 bases and J by 2 bases; unmatched bases: 6. Germline assignment: CDR1 GTSNPN and CDR2 SVGIG (reference sequence). The CDR3 spells CAGNRGLNTEAFF. The CDR3 nucleotides read TGTGCCGGAAACAGGGGGCTAAACACTGAAGCTTTCTTT.